This T cell receptor (beta chain) was identified during a study of blood T cell repertoires in COVID-19 (dated by TCRdb to between 2020 and 2021). For context, the study as a whole: The collaborator samples originated in the United States, Italy and Spain and spanned the acute and convalescent phases of COVID-19. The material from the prospective study consisted of cDNA or gDNA derived from T cells, B-cell-depleted T cells, or PBMCs. The dataset comprised deeply sampled blood TCRbeta repertoires from subjects exposed to, actively infected with, or recovered from COVID-19. The repertoires were made available in a free public database intended to serve as a resource for research on the immune response to SARS-CoV-2. The samples were drawn from the first 160 participants of the ongoing ImmuneRACE study and from 1,200 or so subjects provided by 6 global collaborators. Sample metadata almost always included a de-identified subject ID, COVID-19 status, age in years and sex. Where available, HLA class I and class II types were taken from metadata supplied by the sample provider and were not determined by assay-based typing. The paper as a whole reports these results and caveats: The amount of clinical and demographic metadata varied by source and participant and was provided uncurated.

There are 18 amino acids in the CDR3, from cysteine to phenylalanine inclusive. Of all the DNA, just the CDR3 is kept, 54 bases in frame from base 1. V loses 6 bases at its end and J loses 4 bases; junction bases beyond the gene matches: 20. From the germline V gene, CDR1 is MRHNA and CDR2 is SNTAGT. TCRbeta CDR3 regions were amplified from genomic DNA using the immunoSEQ Assay, a bias-controlled multiplex PCR. As for the original processing: The number of nucleated cells in each sample was estimated from the amplification of reference gene primers within the assay. To quantify the absolute abundance of each unique TCRbeta CDR3 rearrangement, sequence reads were collapsed and filtered. For each sample, productive Simpson clonality was calculated as the square root of Simpson's diversity index across productive rearrangements. TCRdb re-hosts the immuneACCESS table, in-frame sequences only. Its copies lack some clones; in the studies checked, an unresolved V gene accounts for under half of them, and the cause for the rest is not known. V, J and clone size reflect that table, while D and trimming were determined from the DNA. A total of approximately 290,000 clones appear in this sample, roughly four fifths of them only once. In total, the top ten clones hold approximately 15% of the sample.

One collaborating source in Seattle enrolled patients during active infection and followed them longitudinally through the course of disease. Collaborating institutions collected whole blood in K2EDTA tubes following their own protocols. Collaborator samples were shipped for TCRbeta analysis as frozen whole blood, isolated PBMCs, or DNA extracted from either sample type. Details on this clone: Its antigen is still unknown. No much larger clone is present one base from it, and per-base qualities are unavailable.

This receptor was taken from a person between 65 and 79 years old with COVID-19, enrolled during active disease. The source material was peripheral blood. The rearranged segments are TRBV6-4 and TRBJ2-5; TRBD1 aligns with 7 central bases. The CDR3 sequence is CASRAKTGCHPASETQYF. The nucleotide sequence is TGTGCCAGCAGAGCCAAGACAGGGTGCCACCCAGCTTCAGAGACCCAGTACTTC.